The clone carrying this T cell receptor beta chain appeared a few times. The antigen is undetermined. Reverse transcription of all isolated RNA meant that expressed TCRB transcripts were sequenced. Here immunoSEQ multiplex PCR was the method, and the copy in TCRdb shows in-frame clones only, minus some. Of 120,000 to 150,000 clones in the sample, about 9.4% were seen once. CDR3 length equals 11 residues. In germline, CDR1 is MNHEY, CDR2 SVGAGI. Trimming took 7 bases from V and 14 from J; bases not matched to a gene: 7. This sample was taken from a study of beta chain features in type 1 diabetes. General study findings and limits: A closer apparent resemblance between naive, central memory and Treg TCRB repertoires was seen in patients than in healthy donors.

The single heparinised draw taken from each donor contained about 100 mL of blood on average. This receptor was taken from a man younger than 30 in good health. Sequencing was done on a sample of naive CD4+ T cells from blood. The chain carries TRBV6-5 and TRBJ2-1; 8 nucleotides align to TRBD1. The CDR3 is CASKQGEAKFF. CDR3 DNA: TGTGCCAGCAAACAGGGGGAGGCTAAGTTCTTC.